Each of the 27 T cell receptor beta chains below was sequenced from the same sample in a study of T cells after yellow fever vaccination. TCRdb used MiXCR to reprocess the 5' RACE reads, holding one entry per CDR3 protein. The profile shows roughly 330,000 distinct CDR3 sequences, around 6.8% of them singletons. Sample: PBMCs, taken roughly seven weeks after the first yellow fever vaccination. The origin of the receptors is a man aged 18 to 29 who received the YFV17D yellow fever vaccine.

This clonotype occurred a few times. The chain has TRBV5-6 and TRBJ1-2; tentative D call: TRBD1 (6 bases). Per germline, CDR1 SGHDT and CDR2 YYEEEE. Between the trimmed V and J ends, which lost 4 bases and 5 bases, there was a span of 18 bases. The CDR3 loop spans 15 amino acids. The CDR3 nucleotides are TGTGCCAGCAGCCCGAAACAGGGATGGGGATATGGCTACACCTTC. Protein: CASSPKQGWGYGYTF.

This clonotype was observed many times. The CDR3 DNA is TGCGCCAGCAGCCCCTCTAGGCTAGCGGGGACGGCAGATACGCAGTATTTT. This codes for CASSPSRLAGTADTQYF. The rearrangement uses TRBV4-1 and TRBJ2-3; 9 bases align to TRBD2. This CDR3 region has 17 residues. V gave up 4 bases and J gave up 4 bases; unmatched junction bases: 12. The germline V gene encodes CDR1 MGHRA and CDR2 YSYEKL.

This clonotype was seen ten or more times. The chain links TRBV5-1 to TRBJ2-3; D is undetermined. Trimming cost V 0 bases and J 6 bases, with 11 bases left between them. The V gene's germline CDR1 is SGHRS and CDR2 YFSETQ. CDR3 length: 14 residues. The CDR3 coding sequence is TGCGCCAGCAGCTTGGATCGGTTCGTGGATACGCAGTATTTT. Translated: CASSLDRFVDTQYF.

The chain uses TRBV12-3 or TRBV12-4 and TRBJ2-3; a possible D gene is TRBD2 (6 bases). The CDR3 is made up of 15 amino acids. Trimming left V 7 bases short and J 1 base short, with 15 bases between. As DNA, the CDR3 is TGTGCCAGCAAATTTAAGGCTAGCGGCACAGATACGCAGTATTTT. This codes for CASKFKASGTDTQYF.

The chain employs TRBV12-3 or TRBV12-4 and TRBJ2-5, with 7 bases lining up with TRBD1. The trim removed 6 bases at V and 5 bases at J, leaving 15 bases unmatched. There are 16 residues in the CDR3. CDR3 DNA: TGTGCCAGCAGGGCAGGGGGTTCAGGGGGTTGGGAGACCCAGTACTTC. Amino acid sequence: CASRAGGSGGWETQYF.

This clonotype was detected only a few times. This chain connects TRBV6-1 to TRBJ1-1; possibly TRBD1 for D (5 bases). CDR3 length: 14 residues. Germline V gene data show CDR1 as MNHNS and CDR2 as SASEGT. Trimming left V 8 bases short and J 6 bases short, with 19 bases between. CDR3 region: CASANDVRGSEAFF. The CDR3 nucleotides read TGTGCCAGCGCTAACGACGTCCGGGGCTCTGAAGCTTTCTTT.

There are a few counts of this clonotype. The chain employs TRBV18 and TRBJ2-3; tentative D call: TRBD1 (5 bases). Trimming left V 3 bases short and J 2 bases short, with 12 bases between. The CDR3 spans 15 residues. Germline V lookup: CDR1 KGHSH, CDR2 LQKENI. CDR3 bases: TGTGCCAGCTCACCTCGTCTAGGGGCCACAGATACGCAGTATTTT. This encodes CASSPRLGATDTQYF.

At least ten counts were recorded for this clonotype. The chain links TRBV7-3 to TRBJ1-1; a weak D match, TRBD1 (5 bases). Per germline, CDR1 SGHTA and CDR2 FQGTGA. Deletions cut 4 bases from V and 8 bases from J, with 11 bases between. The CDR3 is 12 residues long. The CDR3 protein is CASSSGRGEAFF. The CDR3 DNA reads TGTGCCAGCAGCTCCGGGAGGGGCGAAGCTTTCTTT.

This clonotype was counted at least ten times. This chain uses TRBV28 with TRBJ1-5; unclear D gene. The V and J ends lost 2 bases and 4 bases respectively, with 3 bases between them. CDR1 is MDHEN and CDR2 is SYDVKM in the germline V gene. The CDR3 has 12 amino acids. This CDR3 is CASSLVNQPQHF. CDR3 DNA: TGTGCCAGCAGTTTAGTTAATCAGCCCCAGCATTTT.

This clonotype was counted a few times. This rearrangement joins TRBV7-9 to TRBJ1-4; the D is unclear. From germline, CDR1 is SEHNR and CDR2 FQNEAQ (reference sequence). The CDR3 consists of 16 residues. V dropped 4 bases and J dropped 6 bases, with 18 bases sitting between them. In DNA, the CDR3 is TGTGCCAGCAGCTCCCTCATAGGGCTGAAGGATGAAAAACTGTTTTTT. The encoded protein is CASSSLIGLKDEKLFF. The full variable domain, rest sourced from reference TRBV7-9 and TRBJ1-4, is DTGVSQNPRHKITKRGQNVTFRCDPISEHNRLYWYRQTLGQGPEFLTYFQNEAQLEKSRLLSDRFSAERPKGSFSTLEIQRTEQGDSAMYLCASSSLIGLKDEKLFFGSGTQLSVL.

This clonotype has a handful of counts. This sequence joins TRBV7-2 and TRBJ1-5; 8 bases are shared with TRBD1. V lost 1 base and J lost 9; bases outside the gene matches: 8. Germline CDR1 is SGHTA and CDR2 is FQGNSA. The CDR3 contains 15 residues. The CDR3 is CASSLGGQGRRPQHF. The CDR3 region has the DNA TGTGCCAGCAGCTTAGGAGGACAGGGTCGTAGGCCCCAGCATTTT.

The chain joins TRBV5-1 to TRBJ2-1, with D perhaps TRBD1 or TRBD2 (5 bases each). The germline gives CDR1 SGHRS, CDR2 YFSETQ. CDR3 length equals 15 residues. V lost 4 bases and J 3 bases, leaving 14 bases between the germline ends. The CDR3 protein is CASSAIGTDYNEQFF. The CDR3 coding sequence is TGCGCCAGCAGCGCCATTGGGACCGACTACAATGAGCAGTTCTTC.

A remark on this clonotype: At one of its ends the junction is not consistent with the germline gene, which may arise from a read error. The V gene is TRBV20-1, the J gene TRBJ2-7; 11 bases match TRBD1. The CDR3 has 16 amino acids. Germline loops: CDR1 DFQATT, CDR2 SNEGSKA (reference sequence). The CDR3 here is CCARVPGTGGSYEQYF. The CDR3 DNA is TGCTGTGCTAGAGTCCCCGGGACAGGGGGCTCCTACGAGCAGTACTTC.

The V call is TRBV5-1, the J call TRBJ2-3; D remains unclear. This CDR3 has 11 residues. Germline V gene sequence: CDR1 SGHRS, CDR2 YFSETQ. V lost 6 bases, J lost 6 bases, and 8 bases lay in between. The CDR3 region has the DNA TGCGCCAGCATCCTGGGTGATACGCAGTATTTT. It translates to CASILGDTQYF.

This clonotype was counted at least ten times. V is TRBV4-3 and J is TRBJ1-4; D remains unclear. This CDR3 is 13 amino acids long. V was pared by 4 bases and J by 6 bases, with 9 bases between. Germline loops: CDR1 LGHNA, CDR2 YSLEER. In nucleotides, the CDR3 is TGCGCCAGCAGCCTCCAATATCATGAAAAACTGTTTTTT. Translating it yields CASSLQYHEKLFF.

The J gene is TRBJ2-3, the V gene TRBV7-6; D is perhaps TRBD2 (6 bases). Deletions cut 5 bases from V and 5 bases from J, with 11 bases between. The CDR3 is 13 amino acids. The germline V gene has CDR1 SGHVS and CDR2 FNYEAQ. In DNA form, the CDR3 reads TGTGCCAGCAGCCGGGGGAGTAAAGATACGCAGTATTTT. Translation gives CASSRGSKDTQYF.

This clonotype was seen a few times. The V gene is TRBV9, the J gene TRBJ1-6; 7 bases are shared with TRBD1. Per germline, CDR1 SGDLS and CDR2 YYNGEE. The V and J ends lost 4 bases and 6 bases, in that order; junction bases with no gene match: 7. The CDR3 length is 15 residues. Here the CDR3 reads CASSPRDRINSPLHF. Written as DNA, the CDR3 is TGTGCCAGCAGCCCACGGGACAGAATTAATTCACCCCTCCACTTT.

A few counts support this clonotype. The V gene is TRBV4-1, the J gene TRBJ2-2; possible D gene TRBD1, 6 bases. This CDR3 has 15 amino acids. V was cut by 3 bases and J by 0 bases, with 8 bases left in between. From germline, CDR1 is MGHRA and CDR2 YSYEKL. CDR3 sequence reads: CASSQWTANTGELFF. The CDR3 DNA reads TGCGCCAGCAGCCAGTGGACAGCGAACACCGGGGAGCTGTTTTTT.

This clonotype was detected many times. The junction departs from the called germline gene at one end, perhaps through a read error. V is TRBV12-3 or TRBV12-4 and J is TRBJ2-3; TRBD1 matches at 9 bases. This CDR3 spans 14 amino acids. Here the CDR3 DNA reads TGTGCCAGCAGTCTGAGAGGGGCACAGGGGGCCGAGGATTTT. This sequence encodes CASSLRGAQGAEDF.

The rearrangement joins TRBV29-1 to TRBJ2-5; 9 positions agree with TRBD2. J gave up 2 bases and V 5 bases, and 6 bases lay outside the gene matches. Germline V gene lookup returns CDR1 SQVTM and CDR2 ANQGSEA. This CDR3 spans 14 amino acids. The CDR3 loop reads CSVSLAGKQETQYF. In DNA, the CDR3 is TGCAGCGTTTCCCTAGCGGGGAAACAAGAGACCCAGTACTTC.

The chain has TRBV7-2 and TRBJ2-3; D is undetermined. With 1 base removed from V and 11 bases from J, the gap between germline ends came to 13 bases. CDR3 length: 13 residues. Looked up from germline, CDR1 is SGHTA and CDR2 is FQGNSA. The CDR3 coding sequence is TGTGCCAGCAGCTTAGACTCTACCCTAGGGCAGTATTTT. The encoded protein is CASSLDSTLGQYF.

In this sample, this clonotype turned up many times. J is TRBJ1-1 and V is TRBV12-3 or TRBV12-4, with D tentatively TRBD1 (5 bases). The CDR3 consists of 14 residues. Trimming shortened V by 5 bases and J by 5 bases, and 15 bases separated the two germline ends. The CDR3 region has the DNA TGTGCCAGCAGTCCGCCCGGGGGAGGAACTGAAGCTTTCTTT. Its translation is CASSPPGGGTEAFF.

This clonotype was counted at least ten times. The CDR3 spells CSVATGAEQYF. CDR3 bases: TGCAGCGTTGCCACAGGGGCCGAGCAGTACTTC. The V and J genes are TRBV29-1 and TRBJ2-7, with 7 bases aligning to TRBD1. CDR3 length: 11 amino acids. Germline trimming cut 4 bases from V and 6 bases from J; bases unmatched to any gene: 3. CDR1 is SQVTM, CDR2 ANQGSEA, per germline.

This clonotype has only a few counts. The CDR3, as DNA: TGCGCCAGCAGCTCATCGCCAGGCGGGAGAAGTACGGCCTACGAGCAGTACTTC. Protein sequence: CASSSSPGGRSTAYEQYF. This rearrangement joins TRBV5-1 to TRBJ2-7; the match to TRBD2 covers 7 bases. The germline gives CDR1 SGHRS, CDR2 YFSETQ. Germline trimming cut 3 bases from V and 2 bases from J; bases unmatched to any gene: 17. The CDR3 contains 18 residues.

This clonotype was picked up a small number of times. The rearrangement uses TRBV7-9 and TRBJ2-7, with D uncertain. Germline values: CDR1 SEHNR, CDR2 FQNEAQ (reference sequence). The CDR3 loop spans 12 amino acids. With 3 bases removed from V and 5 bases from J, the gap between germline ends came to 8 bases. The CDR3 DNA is TGTGCCAGCAGCTTTGCGCTTAACGAGCAGTACGTC. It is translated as CASSFALNEQYV.

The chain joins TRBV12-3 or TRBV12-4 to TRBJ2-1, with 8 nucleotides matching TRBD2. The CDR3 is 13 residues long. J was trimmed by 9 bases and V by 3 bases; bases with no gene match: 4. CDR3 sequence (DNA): TGTGCCAGCAGTTTCGGGGGGGTTGGTGAGCAGTTCTTC. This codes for CASSFGGVGEQFF.

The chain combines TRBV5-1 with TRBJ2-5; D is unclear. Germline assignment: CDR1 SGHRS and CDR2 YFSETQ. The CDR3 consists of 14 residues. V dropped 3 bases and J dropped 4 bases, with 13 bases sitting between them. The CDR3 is CASSSLSEGETQYF. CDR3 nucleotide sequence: TGCGCCAGCAGCTCCTTAAGCGAAGGAGAGACCCAGTACTTC.